These 21 T cell receptor beta chains came from one sample sequenced in a study of blood T cells in healthy people across ages. Primers used in a second PCR of about 7 to 12 cycles were a sample-barcoded 5' primer and a J-beta primer mix. TCRdb re-derived calls from the 5' RACE reads in MiXCR, one entry per CDR3 protein. This sample carries around 990,000 distinct CDR3 sequences, 25% of them seen once, and the ten largest clones take less than 0.85%. This sample also belongs to another study, concerning T cells of mothers and their children.

Sequenced input: blood. Receptors originate from a girl aged 2 to 9 in good health.

For this clonotype: Germline is not matched at one junction end, which may reflect a read error. The chain combines TRBV4-1 with TRBJ2-2; D may be TRBD1 or TRBD2 (5 bases each). Germline V lookup: CDR1 MGHRA, CDR2 YSYEKL. The CDR3 has 14 amino acids. CDR3 in DNA: TGCGCCAGCATCCCCGAAACTCACACCGGGGCGCTGTTTTTT. It translates to CASIPETHTGALFF.

This clonotype was detected ten times or more. This sequence joins TRBV11-2 and TRBJ1-6, with D perhaps TRBD1 (5 bases). The germline V gene has CDR1 SGHAT and CDR2 FQNNGV. The CDR3 is 15 amino acids. Trimming took 5 bases from V and 0 from J, leaving 8 bases between them. The CDR3, as DNA: TGTGCCAGCAGCCCAGACAGCTCCTATAATTCACCCCTCCACTTT. Translation gives CASSPDSSYNSPLHF.

Ten or more counts support this clonotype. The chain recombines TRBV5-5 with TRBJ2-3; 13 bases fit TRBD2. Germline CDR1 reads SGHKS; CDR2 reads YYEKEE (reference sequence). The CDR3 consists of 16 residues. Unmatched junction bases numbered 5, after V lost 0 bases and J lost 7 bases. CDR3 region: CASSLDTSGGAYTQYF. CDR3 bases: TGTGCCAGCAGCTTGGATACTAGCGGGGGGGCATATACGCAGTATTTT.

This clonotype showed up just a few times. The chain employs TRBV28 and TRBJ2-1; 7 positions match TRBD1. CDR3 length: 15 amino acids. Germline V lookup: CDR1 MDHEN, CDR2 SYDVKM. V lost 3 bases to trimming and J lost 2 bases; unmatched junction nucleotides: 4. This CDR3 reads CASSFSTGTYNEQFF. CDR3 nucleotides: TGTGCCAGCAGTTTCTCGACAGGGACCTACAATGAGCAGTTCTTC. Filled out from reference TRBV28 and TRBJ2-1, the complete variable domain reads DVKVTQSSRYLVKRTGEKVFLECVQDMDHENMFWYRQDPGLGLRLIYFSYDVKMKEKGDIPEGYSVSREKKERFSLILESASTNQTSMYLCASSFSTGTYNEQFFGPGTRLTVL.

This rearrangement joins TRBV3-1 to TRBJ2-5; D is unresolved. The J call may be mistaken, given a closer DNA end match to TRBJ2-1. The CDR3 is 14 residues long. Germline CDR1 reads LGHDT; CDR2 reads YNNKEL (reference sequence). CDR3 region: CASSQVARGAEQFF. In DNA, the CDR3 is TGTGCCAGCAGCCAAGTGGCTAGAGGCGCTGAGCAGTTCTTC.

The V and J genes are TRBV20-1 and TRBJ2-1; 8 nucleotides align to TRBD1. CDR1 and CDR2 (germline): DFQATT, SNEGSKA (reference sequence). This CDR3 region has 14 residues. J lost 3 bases, V lost 3 bases, and 4 bases had no gene match. In DNA, the CDR3 is TGCAGTGCTAGCCTCAGGGGGCTCTACAATGAGCAGTTCTTC. Its protein is CSASLRGLYNEQFF.

Regarding this clonotype: At one of its ends the junction is not consistent with the germline gene, which may arise from a read error. The J gene is TRBJ1-1, the V gene TRBV10-3, with D perhaps matching TRBD1 (6 bases). CDR3 length equals 18 residues. From germline, CDR1 is ENHRY and CDR2 SYGVKD. The CDR3 reads CAVSYNYPSGGENTEAFF. CDR3 coding DNA: TGTGCCGTCAGTTATAACTACCCAAGCGGGGGCGAGAACACTGAAGCTTTCTTT.

This clonotype has more than one count but fewer than ten. CDR3 amino acids: CASSERTRGQETQYF. The CDR3 DNA reads as TGTGCCAGCAGTGAACGGACTCGCGGACAAGAGACCCAGTACTTC. The chain couples TRBV6-1 to TRBJ2-5; maybe TRBD2 (5 bases). Between the trimmed V and J ends, which lost 2 bases and 2 bases, there was a span of 12 bases. This CDR3 has 15 residues. In germline, CDR1 is MNHNS, CDR2 SASEGT.

This clonotype showed up just a few times. This rearrangement joins TRBV12-3 or TRBV12-4 to TRBJ1-6; possibly TRBD1 for D (5 bases). V shed 2 bases and J shed 7 bases, with 18 bases lying between them. CDR3 length: 17 amino acids. In DNA form, the CDR3 reads TGTGCCAGCAGTTTAAATATGGGCAGGGCCGGGAATTCACCCCTCCACTTT. The encoded protein is CASSLNMGRAGNSPLHF.

This clonotype was seen only a few times. The V gene is TRBV7-2, the J gene TRBJ2-7; D unresolved. Between the trimmed V and J ends, which lost 1 base and 3 bases, there was a span of 7 bases. CDR1 and CDR2 from the germline V gene are SGHTA and FQGNSA. The CDR3 length is 13 residues. The CDR3 sequence is CASSLVPGYEQYF. CDR3 in DNA: TGTGCCAGCAGCTTAGTTCCAGGCTACGAGCAGTACTTC.

The chain joins TRBV27 to TRBJ2-5; no reliable D call. The germline gives CDR1 MNHEY, CDR2 SMNVEV (reference sequence). The germline V and J ends were trimmed by 6 bases and 6 bases, with 17 bases remaining between them. The CDR3 loop spans 14 amino acids. The CDR3 reads CASRPAGLVQTQYF. In DNA, the CDR3 is TGTGCCAGCAGACCCGCCGGGCTGGTTCAGACCCAGTACTTC.

This clonotype was picked up a small number of times. The rearrangement uses TRBV13 and TRBJ2-7, with D tentatively TRBD2 (7 bases). The CDR3 is 18 residues long. Per germline, CDR1 PRHDT and CDR2 FYEKMQ (reference sequence). The V end lost 0 bases, the J end lost 3 bases, and 21 bases lay between the germline ends. The CDR3 loop is CASSLGSGSGEGYYEQYF. CDR3 DNA sequence: TGTGCCAGCAGCTTAGGGTCGGGGTCAGGGGAGGGTTACTACGAGCAGTACTTC.

CDR3 coding DNA: TGCGCCAGCAGCTTGGCCGAGTCCTATGGCTACACCTTC. Its protein product is CASSLAESYGYTF. The chain uses TRBV5-1 and TRBJ1-2; the D is unclear. V lost 0 bases, J lost 4 bases, and 7 bases lay in between. The CDR3 is 13 residues long. Per the germline V gene, CDR1 is SGHRS and CDR2 is YFSETQ. Drawing the rest from reference TRBV5-1 and TRBJ1-2, the complete variable domain is KAGVTQTPRYLIKTRGQQVTLSCSPISGHRSVSWYQQTPGQGLQFLFEYFSETQRNKGNFPGRFSGRQFSNSRSEMNVSTLELGDSALYLCASSLAESYGYTFGSGTRLTVV.

Only a few counts were recorded for this clonotype. V and J are TRBV6-5 and TRBJ1-1, with D possibly being TRBD1 (5 bases). The V end lost 3 bases, the J end lost 0 bases, and 11 bases lay between the germline ends. From germline, CDR1 is MNHEY and CDR2 SVGAGI. This CDR3 has 15 amino acids. The CDR3 DNA is TGTGCCAGCAGTTATCGGGGGTTGATGAACACTGAAGCTTTCTTT. It is translated as CASSYRGLMNTEAFF.

The chain uses TRBV20-1 and TRBJ2-3; TRBD1 is a possible D gene (6 bases). The germline CDR1 and CDR2 sequences are DFQATT and SNEGSKA (reference sequence). This CDR3 is built from 17 residues. The V gene lost 6 bases and the J gene lost 2 bases, with 24 bases spanning the gap. CDR3 loop: CSAVSPRQVDFTDTQYF. The CDR3 DNA reads TGCAGTGCCGTGTCCCCTAGACAGGTGGATTTCACAGATACGCAGTATTTT.

V is TRBV11-2 and J is TRBJ2-1, with D hard to call. The CDR3 runs to 14 residues. Looked up from germline, CDR1 is SGHAT and CDR2 is FQNNGV. Trimming removed 2 bases from V and 0 bases from J, with 5 bases in between. CDR3 sequence (DNA): TGTGCCAGCAGCTTACGGGCCTCCTACAATGAGCAGTTCTTC. Translating gives CASSLRASYNEQFF.

This clonotype was observed a few times. This chain uses TRBV25-1 with TRBJ1-4, with 9 bases lining up with TRBD1. Germline assignment: CDR1 MGHDK and CDR2 SYGVNS. Germline trimming cut 6 bases from V and 5 bases from J; bases unmatched to any gene: 10. The CDR3 loop spans 16 amino acids. This CDR3 is CASRRGQGSENEKLFF. The CDR3 bases are TGTGCCAGCAGACGGGGACAGGGATCGGAAAATGAAAAACTGTTTTTT.

The chain employs TRBV20-1 and TRBJ2-5; no clear D. The DNA end lines up better with TRBJ2-7; the J call may be wrong. From germline, CDR1 is DFQATT and CDR2 SNEGSKA (reference sequence). CDR3 size: 12 residues. As DNA, the CDR3 is TGCAGTGCTAGGCAGGCCTCCCCCGAGCAGTACTTC. This gives the protein CSARQASPEQYF.

The chain employs TRBV6-1 and TRBJ1-4; D may be TRBD1 (6 bases). Germline CDR1 reads MNHNS; CDR2 reads SASEGT. V was pared by 1 base and J by 8 bases, with 14 bases between. The CDR3 consists of 15 residues. CDR3 residues: CASSEGRTGGEKLFF. In DNA form, the CDR3 reads TGTGCCAGCAGTGAAGGCCGAACGGGGGGCGAAAAACTGTTTTTT.

The chain recombines TRBV3-1 with TRBJ2-6; D unclear. This CDR3 spans 14 amino acids. Trimming removed 5 bases from V and 0 bases from J, with 5 bases in between. Germline V gives CDR1 LGHDT, CDR2 YNNKEL (reference sequence). CDR3 DNA: TGTGCCAGCAGCTTCATCTCTGGGGCCAACGTCCTGACTTTC. This encodes CASSFISGANVLTF.

This clonotype was observed at least ten times. This chain connects TRBV12-3 or TRBV12-4 to TRBJ2-5; 9 bases match TRBD2. The CDR3 sequence is 15 residues long. The trim removed 8 bases at V and 4 bases at J, leaving 11 bases unmatched. CDR3: CASSASGVLRETQYF. As DNA, the CDR3 is TGTGCCAGCTCGGCTAGCGGGGTCCTCAGAGAGACCCAGTACTTC.